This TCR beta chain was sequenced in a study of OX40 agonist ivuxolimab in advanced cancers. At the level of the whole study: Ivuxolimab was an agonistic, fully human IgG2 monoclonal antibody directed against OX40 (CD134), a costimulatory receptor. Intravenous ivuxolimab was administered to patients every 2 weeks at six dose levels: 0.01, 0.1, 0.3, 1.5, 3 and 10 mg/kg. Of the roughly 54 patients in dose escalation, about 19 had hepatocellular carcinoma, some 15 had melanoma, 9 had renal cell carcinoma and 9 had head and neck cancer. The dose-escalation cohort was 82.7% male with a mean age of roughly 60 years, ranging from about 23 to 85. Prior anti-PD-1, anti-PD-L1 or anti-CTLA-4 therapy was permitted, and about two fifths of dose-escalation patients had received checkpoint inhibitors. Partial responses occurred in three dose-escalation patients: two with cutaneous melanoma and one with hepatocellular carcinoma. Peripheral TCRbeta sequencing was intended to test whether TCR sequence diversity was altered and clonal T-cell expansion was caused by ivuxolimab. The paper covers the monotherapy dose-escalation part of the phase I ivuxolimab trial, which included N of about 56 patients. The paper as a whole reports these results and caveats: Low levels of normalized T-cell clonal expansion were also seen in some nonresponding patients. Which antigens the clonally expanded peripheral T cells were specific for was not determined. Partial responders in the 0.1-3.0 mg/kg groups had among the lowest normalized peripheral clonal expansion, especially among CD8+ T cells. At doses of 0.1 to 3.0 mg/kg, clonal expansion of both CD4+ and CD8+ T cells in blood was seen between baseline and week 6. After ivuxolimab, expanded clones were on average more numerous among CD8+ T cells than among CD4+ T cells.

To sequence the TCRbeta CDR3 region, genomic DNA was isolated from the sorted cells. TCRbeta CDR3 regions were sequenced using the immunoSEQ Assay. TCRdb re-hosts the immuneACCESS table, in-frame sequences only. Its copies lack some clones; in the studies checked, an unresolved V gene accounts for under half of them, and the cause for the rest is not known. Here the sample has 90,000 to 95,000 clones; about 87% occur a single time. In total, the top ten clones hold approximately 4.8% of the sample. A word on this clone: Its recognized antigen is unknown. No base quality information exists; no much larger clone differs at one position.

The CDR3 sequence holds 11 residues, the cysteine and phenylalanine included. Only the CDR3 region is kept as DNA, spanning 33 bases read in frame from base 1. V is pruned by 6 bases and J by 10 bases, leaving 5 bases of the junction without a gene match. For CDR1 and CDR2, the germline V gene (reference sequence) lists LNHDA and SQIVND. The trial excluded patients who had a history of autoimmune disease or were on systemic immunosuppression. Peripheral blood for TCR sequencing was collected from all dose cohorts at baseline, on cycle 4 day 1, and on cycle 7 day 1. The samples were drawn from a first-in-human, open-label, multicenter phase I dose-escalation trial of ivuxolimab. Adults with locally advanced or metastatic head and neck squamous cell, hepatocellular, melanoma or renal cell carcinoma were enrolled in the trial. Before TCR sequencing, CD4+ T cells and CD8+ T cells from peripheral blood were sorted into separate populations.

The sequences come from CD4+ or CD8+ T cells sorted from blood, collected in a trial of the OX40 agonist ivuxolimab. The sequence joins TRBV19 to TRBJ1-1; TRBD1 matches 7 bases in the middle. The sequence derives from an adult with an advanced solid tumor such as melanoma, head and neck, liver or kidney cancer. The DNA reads TGTGCCAGTAGGACAGGGCCTGTAGCTTTCTTT. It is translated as CASRTGPVAFF.